The TCR beta chain described here comes from a study of T-cell memory formation after mild COVID-19. Using its own MiXCR run on the 5' RACE reads, TCRdb lists one record per CDR3 protein. This table holds around 320,000 distinct CDR3 sequences, around 30% found once. This clonotype was observed a handful of times. The TCR sequence derives from an adult woman who had mild COVID-19 (a few samples of this study predate the infection). Cell type and time point are not known. The sequencing input was PBMCs or a T cell subset sorted from them (not recorded which).

The CDR3 sequence: CATSDPSTLDLETQYF. The CDR3 DNA follows: TGTGCCACCAGTGATCCCTCGACCCTAGATCTGGAGACCCAGTACTTC. V usage is TRBV24-1 and J usage is TRBJ2-5, with D unclear. The V gene's germline CDR1 is KGHDR and CDR2 SFDVKD. CDR3 size: 16 residues. Trimming stripped 3 bases from V and 5 bases from J, with 18 bases between.